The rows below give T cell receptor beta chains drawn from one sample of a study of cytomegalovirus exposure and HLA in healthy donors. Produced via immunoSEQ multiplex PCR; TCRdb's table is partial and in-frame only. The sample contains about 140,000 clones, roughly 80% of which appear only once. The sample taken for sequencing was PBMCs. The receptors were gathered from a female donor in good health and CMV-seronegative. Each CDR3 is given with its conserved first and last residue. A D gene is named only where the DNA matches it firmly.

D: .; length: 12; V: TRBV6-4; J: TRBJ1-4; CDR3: CASSQQGKKLFF
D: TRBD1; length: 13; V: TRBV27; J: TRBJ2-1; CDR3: CASSLQGITEQFF
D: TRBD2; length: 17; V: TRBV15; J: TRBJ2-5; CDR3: CATSSPWGKGEGETQYF
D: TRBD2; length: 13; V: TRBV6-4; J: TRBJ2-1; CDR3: CASSEGTSNEQFF
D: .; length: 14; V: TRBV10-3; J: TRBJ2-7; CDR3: CAISERQGTYEQYF
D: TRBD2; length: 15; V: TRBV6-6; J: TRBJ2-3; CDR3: CASRVLAEFTDTQYF
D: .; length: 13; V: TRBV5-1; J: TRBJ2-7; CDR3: CASSLAGVYEQYF
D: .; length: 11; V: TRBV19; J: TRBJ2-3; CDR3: CASSSGDTQYF
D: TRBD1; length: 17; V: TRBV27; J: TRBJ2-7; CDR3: CASSLHLPGQGGYEQYF
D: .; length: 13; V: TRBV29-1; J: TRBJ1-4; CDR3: CSVEGEGNEKLFF
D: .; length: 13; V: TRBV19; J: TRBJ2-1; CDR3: CASSIPSGNEQFF
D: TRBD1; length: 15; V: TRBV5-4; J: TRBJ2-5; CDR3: CASSGAGTGGETQYF
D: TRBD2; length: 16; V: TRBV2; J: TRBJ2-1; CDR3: CASSESLAGGDNEQFF
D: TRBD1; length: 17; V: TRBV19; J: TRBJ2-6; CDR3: CASSTGQGATGANVLTF
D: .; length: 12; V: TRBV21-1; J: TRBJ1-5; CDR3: CASSGRNQPQHF